This is a list of T cell receptor beta chains from one sample in a study of blood T cells in healthy people across ages. TCRdb reprocessed the 5' RACE reads with MiXCR, giving one entry per CDR3 protein. The repertoire holds 650,000 to 950,000 distinct CDR3 sequences, with under 45% as singletons. Sequencing used blood. Receptors originate from a man aged 55-75 years in good health. Each CDR3 is given without its conserved first and last residue.

v_gene,CDR3aa
TRBV7-9,ASSFTVTGPQETQY
TRBV7-2,ASSLSGRGEKLF
TRBV9,ASSVGGSSYEQY
TRBV27,ASVGLAGANYEQY
TRBV14,ASSRPGTGGGIYGYT
TRBV20-1,SAERDRRTSFGIQY
TRBV7-2,ASSRGLAGGPEQY
TRBV30,AWSVTGVPYEQY
TRBV11-2,ASSPRQGGNIQY
TRBV15,ATSRVARGLTTDTQY
TRBV6-1,ASSEETGTGDYRQPQH
TRBV7-9,ASSLSGLGGEQY
TRBV5-6,ASSYAGDQPQH
TRBV10-2,ASSEAGGSRKTQY
TRBV6-6,ASSYGRQGSVEQF
TRBV9,ASGGPGGVRDTQY